These 28 T cell receptor beta chains share one sample of origin, sequenced in a study of blood T cell repertoires in COVID-19. Method: immunoSEQ multiplex PCR; TCRdb's copy keeps in-frame clones and lacks some. The table has about 81,000 clones, about four fifths seen once. Sequenced material: peripheral blood. The receptors stem from a human donor in a cohort sampled during active COVID-19.

This clone was recorded once. The rearrangement joins TRBV19 to TRBJ1-2; D is unclear. The CDR3 has 15 residues. V lost 1 base and J 7 bases, leaving 16 bases between the germline ends. The germline V gene has CDR1 LNHDA and CDR2 SQIVND (reference sequence). This CDR3 is CASSIVPPLSRGYTF. CDR3 coding DNA: TGTGCCAGTAGTATAGTACCACCTCTGAGTCGTGGCTACACCTTC.

The chain uses TRBV6-6 and TRBJ1-2; 7 bases are shared with TRBD1. This CDR3 has 15 amino acids. Trimming cost V 2 bases and J 5 bases; bases outside gene matches: 8. Germline V gives CDR1 MNHNY, CDR2 SVGAGI (reference sequence). The CDR3 region has the DNA TGTGCCAGCAGTTACACACAGGGGACCGATTATGGCTACACCTTC. It encodes CASSYTQGTDYGYTF.

This rearrangement joins TRBV29-1 to TRBJ1-2; the D gene is possibly TRBD1 (5 bases). The V end was cut by 3 bases, the J end by 8 bases, with 13 bases between. The CDR3 is made up of 12 amino acids. In germline, CDR1 is SQVTM, CDR2 ANQGSEA. CDR3 in DNA: TGCAGCGTTGAGTTTTGGGGGGAGGGCTACACCTTC. This translates into CSVEFWGEGYTF.

A word on this clone: The sample holds other DNA sequences that translate to the same CDR3. V is TRBV5-1 and J is TRBJ2-7; perhaps TRBD1 as D (6 bases). This CDR3 region has 12 residues. With 4 bases removed from V and 4 bases from J, the gap between germline ends came to 9 bases. From germline, CDR1 is SGHRS and CDR2 YFSETQ. The CDR3 bases are TGCGCCAGCAGCAGTCAGGGGTACGAGCAGTACTTC. As protein: CASSSQGYEQYF.

The CDR3 DNA follows: TGTGCCAGCAGCGCCCCGGGACAGGGGCGCAATGAGCAGTTCTTC. Translated: CASSAPGQGRNEQFF. The chain links TRBV9 to TRBJ2-1; 10 nucleotides align to TRBD1. In germline, CDR1 is SGDLS, CDR2 YYNGEE. V dropped 3 bases and J dropped 6; count of bases not matched to a gene: 6. The CDR3 is made up of 15 amino acids.

CDR3 in amino acids: CASSGQGRRYEQYF. The CDR3 DNA is TGTGCCAGCAGCGGACAGGGGCGCCGGTACGAGCAGTACTTC. J is TRBJ2-7 and V is TRBV2, with 9 positions matching TRBD1. The CDR3 length is 14 residues. CDR1 is SNHLY, CDR2 FYNNEI, per germline. V was pared by 6 bases and J by 4 bases, with 7 bases of the junction left unmatched.

This clone was seen a single time. This chain joins TRBV10-3 and TRBJ1-1; D is unclear. CDR3 size: 13 residues. The germline CDR1 and CDR2 sequences are ENHRY and SYGVKD. V lost 6 bases and J lost 1, with 9 bases in between. DNA for the CDR3: TGTGCCATCAGCGCCTCGGGGAACACTGAAGCTTTCTTT. This sequence encodes CAISASGNTEAFF.

This clone occurred a few times. This chain connects TRBV25-1 to TRBJ2-7; D gene ambiguous. The germline CDR1 and CDR2 sequences are MGHDK and SYGVNS. Trimming took off 2 bases at V and 3 bases at J, with 11 bases between the two ends. The CDR3 runs 14 residues. In DNA, the CDR3 is TGTGCCAGCAGTGAACTGGGCAGTCTCTACGAGCAGTACTTC. This encodes CASSELGSLYEQYF.

This chain uses TRBV11-2 with TRBJ1-4; D uncertain. Trimming removed 1 base from V and 6 bases from J, with 12 bases in between. This CDR3 is 15 amino acids long. Germline V gives CDR1 SGHAT, CDR2 FQNNGV. This CDR3 reads CASSLVRQRHEKLFF. The CDR3 nucleotides read TGTGCCAGCAGCTTAGTTCGGCAGAGGCATGAAAAACTGTTTTTT.

The V gene is TRBV25-1, the J gene TRBJ1-6; D remains ambiguous. CDR1 and CDR2 from the germline V gene are MGHDK and SYGVNS. This CDR3 spans 14 amino acids. The V and J ends lost 6 bases and 7 bases respectively, with 13 bases between them. CDR3 DNA: TGTGCCAGCAGCCCAGGACTTGTCAATTCACCCCTCCACTTT. Its translation is CASSPGLVNSPLHF.

Written as DNA, the CDR3 is TGTGCCAGCAGTAGGCTAGACAGGGAAGAAGAAGAGACCCAGTACTTC. Its translation: CASSRLDREEEETQYF. The V and J genes are TRBV6-6 and TRBJ2-5; 7 nucleotides match TRBD1. Germline CDR1 is MNHNY and CDR2 is SVGAGI (reference sequence). The CDR3 covers 16 residues. V trimming: 5 bases; J trimming: 3 bases; junction bases outside the gene matches: 12.

V gene TRBV19 combines with J gene TRBJ1-1; 10 positions agree with TRBD1. Trimming removed 9 bases from V and 3 bases from J; junction bases left unmatched: 7. Per germline, CDR1 LNHDA and CDR2 SQIVND (reference sequence). The CDR3 runs to 14 residues. CDR3 protein: CASQSTGGYTEAFF. In DNA, the CDR3 is TGTGCCAGCCAGTCGACAGGGGGCTACACTGAAGCTTTCTTT.

This clone was seen a handful of times. The chain links TRBV5-4 to TRBJ2-3; 8 nucleotides match TRBD2. With 6 bases clipped from V and 0 bases from J, the junction kept 6 bases outside the gene matches. Germline V gene data show CDR1 as SGHNT and CDR2 as YYREEE (reference sequence). CDR3 length equals 15 residues. CDR3 coding DNA: TGTGCCAGCACCCCTTCGGGGGGGAGCACAGATACGCAGTATTTT. Amino acids: CASTPSGGSTDTQYF. Full variable domain (remainder filled in from reference TRBV5-4 and TRBJ2-3): ETGVTQSPTHLIKTRGQQVTLRCSSQSGHNTVSWYQQALGQGPQFIFQYYREEENGRGNFPPRFSGLQFPNYSSELNVNALELDDSALYLCASTPSGGSTDTQYFGPGTRLTVL.

CDR3 region: CASSPPGVGYEQYF. CDR3 sequence (DNA): TGTGCCAGCTCACCACCGGGAGTGGGATACGAGCAGTACTTC. The V call is TRBV18, the J call TRBJ2-7; tentative D call: TRBD2 (5 bases). Trimming took off 0 bases at V and 4 bases at J, with 10 bases between the two ends. Looked up from germline, CDR1 is KGHSH and CDR2 is LQKENI. The CDR3 is made up of 14 amino acids.

This clone is a singleton in its sample. The chain combines TRBV12-3 or TRBV12-4 with TRBJ2-7, with D uncertain. V dropped 2 bases and J dropped 4 bases, with 6 bases sitting between them. This CDR3 region has 12 residues. The CDR3 sequence is CASSLTSYEQYF. The CDR3 region has the DNA TGTGCCAGCAGTTTAACGAGTTACGAGCAGTACTTC.

This clone occurred a few times. CDR3 nucleotides: TGTGCCAGCAGCCAAGATTCAGGGACAGGGGGCGAACTAGGAACTGAAGCTTTCTTT. Amino acid sequence: CASSQDSGTGGELGTEAFF. The chain joins TRBV3-1 (or the pseudogene TRBV3-2) to TRBJ1-1, with 12 bases identical to TRBD1. Germline assignment: CDR1 LGHDT and CDR2 YNNKEL (reference sequence). The CDR3 extends over 19 amino acids. V lost 0 bases and J lost 5; bases outside the gene matches: 13.

The sample holds a few counts of this clone. The CDR3 region has the DNA TGTGCCAGCACTGGACAGGGCAATCAGCCCCAGCATTTT. Its protein is CASTGQGNQPQHF. This chain joins TRBV7-8 and TRBJ1-5; 7 bases match TRBD1. J lost 2 bases, V lost 7 bases, and 2 bases had no gene match. The CDR3 is 13 amino acids. CDR1 SGHVS and CDR2 FQNEAQ come from the germline V gene. The full variable domain, its missing parts supplied by reference TRBV7-8 and TRBJ1-5, is GAGVSQSPRYKVAKRGQDVALRCDPISGHVSLFWYQQALGQGPEFLTYFQNEAQLDKSGLPSDRFFAERPEGSVSTLKIQRTQQEDSAVYLCASTGQGNQPQHFGDGTRLSIL.

The V and J genes are TRBV5-4 and TRBJ2-1; TRBD1 aligns across 9 bases. With 5 bases clipped from V and 7 bases from J, the junction kept 10 bases outside the gene matches. CDR3 length: 15 amino acids. Per germline, CDR1 SGHNT and CDR2 YYREEE (reference sequence). The CDR3, as DNA: TGTGCCAGCAGTAAGGGACAGGGTGTTGGGAATGAGCAGTTCTTC. This codes for CASSKGQGVGNEQFF. Full variable domain (remainder filled in from reference TRBV5-4 and TRBJ2-1): ETGVTQSPTHLIKTRGQQVTLRCSSQSGHNTVSWYQQALGQGPQFIFQYYREEENGRGNFPPRFSGLQFPNYSSELNVNALELDDSALYLCASSKGQGVGNEQFFGPGTRLTVL.

The chain is built from TRBV5-1 and TRBJ2-5; 7 bases align to TRBD2. V lost 5 bases and J lost 5; bases outside the gene matches: 6. There are 13 residues in the CDR3. The germline CDR1 and CDR2 sequences are SGHRS and YFSETQ. The CDR3 sequence is CASSRGVAETQYF. CDR3 nucleotide sequence: TGCGCCAGCAGTCGGGGGGTAGCTGAGACCCAGTACTTC.

This chain uses TRBV2 with TRBJ1-1, with 7 positions matching TRBD1. V dropped 10 bases and J dropped 1; count of bases not matched to a gene: 6. Germline loops: CDR1 SNHLY, CDR2 FYNNEI. This CDR3 has 13 amino acids. CDR3 nucleotide sequence: TGTGCCAACACGGGACAGACGAACACTGAAGCTTTCTTT. Its translation is CANTGQTNTEAFF.

The rearrangement joins TRBV18 to TRBJ1-1, with D possibly TRBD1 on 6 matching bases. Deletions cut 1 base from V and 0 bases from J, with 9 bases between. Looked up from germline, CDR1 is KGHSH and CDR2 is LQKENI. There are 15 residues in the CDR3. CDR3 bases: TGTGCCAGCTCACCACTTGAGGGGGTGAACACTGAAGCTTTCTTT. Its translation is CASSPLEGVNTEAFF.

The chain has TRBV6-2 or TRBV6-3 and TRBJ1-1; 9 bases fit TRBD1. Germline lookup yields CDR1 MNHEY and CDR2 SVGEGT. J was trimmed by 10 bases and V by 3 bases; bases with no gene match: 3. The CDR3 is made up of 12 amino acids. CDR3 sequence (DNA): TGTGCCAGCAGTTATGGGGACAGGGTAGCTTTCTTT. Encoded protein: CASSYGDRVAFF.

This chain links TRBV6-6 with TRBJ2-3, with 11 bases fitting TRBD2. The CDR3 totals 16 residues. CDR1 MNHNY and CDR2 SVGAGI come from the germline V gene (reference sequence). J was trimmed by 0 bases and V by 6 bases; bases with no gene match: 5. The CDR3: CASSTSGSTSTDTQYF. The CDR3 DNA sequence: TGTGCCAGCAGCACTAGCGGGAGCACTAGCACAGATACGCAGTATTTT.

J is TRBJ2-5 and V is TRBV7-3; 7 positions agree with TRBD1. This CDR3 comprises 13 residues. From germline, CDR1 is SGHTA and CDR2 FQGTGA. The trim removed 2 bases at V and 3 bases at J, leaving 0 bases unmatched. The CDR3 loop is CASSLGTEETQYF. In DNA, the CDR3 is TGTGCCAGCAGCTTAGGGACAGAAGAGACCCAGTACTTC.

This chain joins TRBV5-1 and TRBJ1-5, with D uncertain. The CDR3 runs 15 residues. The germline V and J ends were trimmed by 3 bases and 0 bases, with 10 bases remaining between them. In germline, CDR1 is SGHRS, CDR2 YFSETQ. CDR3 protein: CASSSDGNSNQPQHF. The CDR3 region has the DNA TGCGCCAGCAGCTCGGACGGGAATAGCAATCAGCCCCAGCATTTT.

This chain connects TRBV6-5 to TRBJ1-1, with 7 bases matching TRBD1. Looked up from germline, CDR1 is MNHEY and CDR2 is SVGAGI. V trimming: 2 bases; J trimming: 5 bases; junction bases outside the gene matches: 8. This CDR3 comprises 15 residues. The CDR3 here is CASSYNEGASTEAFF. Here the CDR3 DNA reads TGTGCCAGCAGTTACAACGAGGGGGCGAGTACTGAAGCTTTCTTT.

The rearrangement joins TRBV9 to TRBJ1-1, with D hard to call. The CDR3 runs to 11 residues. CDR1 and CDR2 from the germline V gene are SGDLS and YYNGEE. V was clipped by 5 bases and J by 4 bases, with 6 bases between them. This CDR3 is CASRSSTEAFF. The CDR3 DNA sequence: TGTGCCAGCAGGTCATCCACTGAAGCTTTCTTT.

V usage is TRBV24-1 and J usage is TRBJ2-7, with 13 bases matching TRBD2. This CDR3 comprises 16 residues. The J segment lost 3 bases and the V segment lost 8 bases, leaving 9 bases of the junction unmatched. The germline CDR1 and CDR2 sequences are KGHDR and SFDVKD. CDR3 sequence reads: CATTALTSGGIYEQYF. As DNA, the CDR3 is TGTGCCACCACCGCTTTGACTAGCGGGGGGATCTACGAGCAGTACTTC.